A single sample is the source of the 2 T cell receptor beta chains below, sequenced in a study of blood T cell repertoires in COVID-19. Profiling relied on immunoSEQ multiplex PCR, and the TCRdb table lists in-frame clones only, not all of them. Among about 480,000 clones listed, roughly 88% were seen once. Material: PBMCs or T cells enriched from blood (not recorded which). These TCRs come from a woman aged 40 to 49 who had recovered from COVID-19.

The rearrangement joins TRBV27 to TRBJ1-2; D is ambiguous. CDR1 MNHEY and CDR2 SMNVEV come from the germline V gene (reference sequence). The CDR3 totals 12 residues. Trimming pared 3 bases from V and 7 bases from J, leaving 9 bases between. As DNA, the CDR3 is TGTGCCAGCAGTTTGTTCGGGTTTGGCTACACCTTC. Translated, it gives CASSLFGFGYTF.

The chain uses TRBV12-3 or TRBV12-4 and TRBJ1-5; D remains ambiguous. The V end lost 2 bases, the J end lost 10 bases, and 12 bases lay between the germline ends. The length of the CDR3 is 13 residues. This CDR3 reads CASSLRHLDPQHF. CDR3 coding DNA: TGTGCCAGCAGTTTAAGACACCTCGATCCCCAGCATTTT.